The next 19 T cell receptor beta chains were all read from a single sample in a study of cytomegalovirus exposure and HLA in healthy donors. Vbeta (60) and Jbeta (13) primers were used in the PCR. Repertoires were generated with immunoSEQ multiplex PCR, while TCRdb's copy carries only in-frame clones and drops some. The table records roughly 120,000 clones, approximately 15% of them present only once. The sequenced material came from PBMCs. The receptors derive from a young woman in good health and CMV-seronegative.

In its sample, this clone was seen a few times. The V call is TRBV2, the J call TRBJ1-2, with 9 bases lining up with TRBD1. This CDR3 has 14 amino acids. Losses at the gene ends were 5 bases for V and 5 bases for J; bases not matched to a gene: 6. The germline V gene encodes CDR1 SNHLY and CDR2 FYNNEI. The CDR3 DNA sequence: TGTGCCAGCAGTAACACAGGGGGCGCGTATGGCTACACCTTC. Its translation is CASSNTGGAYGYTF.

The chain employs TRBV6-5 and TRBJ2-1, with D possibly matching TRBD2 (5 bases). Trimming pared 3 bases from V and 9 bases from J, leaving 12 bases between. Germline V gene data show CDR1 as MNHEY and CDR2 as SVGAGI. This CDR3 is built from 13 residues. CDR3 sequence reads: CASSYGREGEQFF. DNA of the CDR3: TGTGCCAGCAGTTATGGGCGAGAGGGTGAGCAGTTCTTC.

This clone appeared a few times. The chain has TRBV4-2 and TRBJ1-2; no reliable D call. The V gene's germline CDR1 is LGHNA and CDR2 YNFKEQ. Trimming pared 1 base from V and 5 bases from J, leaving 8 bases between. This CDR3 has 13 residues. In DNA, the CDR3 is TGTGCCAGCAGCCAAGTTGAGGGTTATGGCTACACCTTC. Its protein product is CASSQVEGYGYTF.

This chain connects TRBV5-1 to TRBJ2-2; D may be TRBD1 (6 bases). The ends were cut back, 3 bases at V and 5 bases at J, with 14 bases in the middle. CDR1 is SGHRS and CDR2 is YFSETQ in the germline V gene. This CDR3 has 15 residues. The CDR3 DNA follows: TGCGCCAGCAGCTCAAAGGGGGTAGATACCGGGGAGCTGTTTTTT. This gives the protein CASSSKGVDTGELFF. Full variable domain (outside the CDR3, taken from reference TRBV5-1 and TRBJ2-2): KAGVTQTPRYLIKTRGQQVTLSCSPISGHRSVSWYQQTPGQGLQFLFEYFSETQRNKGNFPGRFSGRQFSNSRSEMNVSTLELGDSALYLCASSSKGVDTGELFFGEGSRLTVL.

The CDR3 reads CASSPPAGDYGYTF. DNA of the CDR3: TGTGCCAGCTCACCACCGGCAGGGGACTATGGCTACACCTTC. V is TRBV18 and J is TRBJ1-2, with D possibly being TRBD1 (6 bases). V was trimmed by 0 bases and J by 3 bases, leaving 8 bases between them. This CDR3 comprises 14 residues. Looked up from germline, CDR1 is KGHSH and CDR2 is LQKENI.

V is TRBV7-9 and J is TRBJ1-2; unclear D gene. The CDR3 has 13 amino acids. The V gene lost 1 base and the J gene lost 3 bases, with 6 bases spanning the gap. The germline gives CDR1 SEHNR, CDR2 FQNEAQ (reference sequence). CDR3 region: CASSLERDYGYTF. CDR3 sequence (DNA): TGTGCCAGCAGCTTAGAGAGAGACTATGGCTACACCTTC.

This chain links TRBV29-1 with TRBJ2-3, with D perhaps TRBD2 (6 bases). Trimming took off 2 bases at V and 5 bases at J, with 11 bases between the two ends. Germline V gives CDR1 SQVTM, CDR2 ANQGSEA. The CDR3 has 13 amino acids. The CDR3 region has the DNA TGCAGCGTTGAAAGGTGGGGGGAAGATACGCAGTATTTT. It codes for CSVERWGEDTQYF.

The genes are TRBV28 and TRBJ2-7; 7 bases match TRBD1. V shed 3 bases, J shed 5 bases, and the junction held 4 bases outside the gene matches. In germline, CDR1 is MDHEN, CDR2 SYDVKM. The CDR3 consists of 13 residues. The CDR3: CASSLIQGNEQYF. The CDR3 region has the DNA TGTGCCAGCAGTTTGATACAGGGGAACGAGCAGTACTTC.

V is TRBV6-4 and J is TRBJ1-2; D is unresolved. Germline V gives CDR1 MRHNA, CDR2 SNTAGT. Trimming took off 0 bases at V and 8 bases at J, with 13 bases between the two ends. There are 14 residues in the CDR3. The CDR3 reads CASSDSQNPGGYTF. In DNA, the CDR3 is TGTGCCAGCAGTGACTCGCAGAATCCCGGGGGCTACACCTTC.

This clone was seen a handful of times. The chain combines TRBV19 with TRBJ1-5; 8 nucleotides line up with TRBD1. Trimming cost V 7 bases and J 0 bases; bases outside gene matches: 11. The CDR3 has 17 residues. The germline V gene has CDR1 LNHDA and CDR2 SQIVND (reference sequence). The CDR3 is CASTDHGQGPSNQPQHF. The CDR3 DNA reads TGTGCCAGTACCGATCACGGACAGGGCCCTAGCAATCAGCCCCAGCATTTT.

The V and J genes are TRBV4-3 and TRBJ2-7, with D hard to call. From germline, CDR1 is LGHNA and CDR2 YSLEER. The CDR3 totals 15 residues. V was cut by 3 bases and J by 0 bases, with 12 bases left in between. DNA of the CDR3: TGCGCCAGCAGCCAGTACAGCAAGAGCTCCTACGAGCAGTACTTC. Amino acid sequence: CASSQYSKSSYEQYF.

This clone was picked up a small number of times. This rearrangement joins TRBV4-1 to TRBJ2-7; D may be TRBD2 (5 bases). The V and J ends lost 1 base and 0 bases respectively, with 19 bases between them. The CDR3 totals 18 residues. Germline CDR1 MGHRA, CDR2 YSYEKL. CDR3 in DNA: TGCGCCAGCAGCCAAGGTTTTGCCCGACGGGAAAACTCCTACGAGCAGTACTTC. Translating gives CASSQGFARRENSYEQYF.

There are a few counts of this clone. CDR3 sequence: CSVGLLAGDGTGELFF. CDR3 in DNA: TGCAGCGTGGGATTACTAGCGGGAGATGGCACCGGGGAGCTGTTTTTT. The chain is built from TRBV29-1 and TRBJ2-2; 11 nucleotides match TRBD2. The V gene end was trimmed by 6 bases and the J gene end by 4 bases; junction bases not matched to a gene: 10. CDR1 and CDR2 (germline): SQVTM, ANQGSEA. The CDR3 runs 16 residues.

The chain recombines TRBV5-1 with TRBJ2-3; no firm D call. V was cut by 4 bases and J by 0 bases, with 6 bases left in between. CDR3 length: 13 amino acids. Germline CDR1 SGHRS, CDR2 YFSETQ. The CDR3 nucleotides are TGCGCCAGCAGCCGTGTTAGCACAGATACGCAGTATTTT. Protein: CASSRVSTDTQYF.

The rearrangement uses TRBV6-5 and TRBJ2-7; 7 nucleotides align to TRBD2. CDR3 length: 15 amino acids. Germline V gene lookup returns CDR1 MNHEY and CDR2 SVGAGI. The trim removed 0 bases at V and 2 bases at J, leaving 4 bases unmatched. CDR3 nucleotide sequence: TGTGCCAGCAGTTACTCCCGGGAGGCACCCTACGAGCAGTACTTC. As protein: CASSYSREAPYEQYF.

In its sample, this clone was seen a few times. The V gene is TRBV30, the J gene TRBJ1-1; the match to TRBD1 covers 7 bases. Unmatched junction bases numbered 3, after V lost 1 base and J lost 7 bases. Germline CDR1 GTSNPN, CDR2 SVGIG (reference sequence). The CDR3 length is 12 residues. The DNA of the CDR3 is TGTGCCTGGAGTGACAGGGGAGGTGAAGCTTTCTTT. Translation: CAWSDRGGEAFF.

This clone was recorded a few times. Written as DNA, the CDR3 is TGTGCCAGCAGTGGCCGGACACCAGCCTACGAGCAGTACTTC. Protein sequence: CASSGRTPAYEQYF. The chain is built from TRBV6-1 and TRBJ2-7, with D maybe TRBD1 (5 bases). The V gene's germline CDR1 is MNHNS and CDR2 SASEGT. This CDR3 has 14 residues. V lost 4 bases to trimming and J lost 2 bases, with 12 bases between them.

The rearrangement joins TRBV29-1 to TRBJ2-2; D possibly corresponds to TRBD2 (5 bases). V dropped 3 bases and J dropped 5 bases, with 7 bases sitting between them. CDR3 length equals 12 residues. Germline V gene sequence: CDR1 SQVTM, CDR2 ANQGSEA. CDR3 nucleotides: TGCAGCGTTGATAGAGGGACCGGGGAGCTGTTTTTT. Protein sequence: CSVDRGTGELFF.

This clone came up a few times. The chain joins TRBV9 to TRBJ2-3; 10 bases map to TRBD1. The trim removed 2 bases at V and 3 bases at J, leaving 6 bases unmatched. The length of the CDR3 is 16 residues. Germline loops: CDR1 SGDLS, CDR2 YYNGEE. The CDR3 DNA sequence: TGTGCCAGCAGCGTTCCCGGGACAGGGGATACAGATACGCAGTATTTT. Translation gives CASSVPGTGDTDTQYF.